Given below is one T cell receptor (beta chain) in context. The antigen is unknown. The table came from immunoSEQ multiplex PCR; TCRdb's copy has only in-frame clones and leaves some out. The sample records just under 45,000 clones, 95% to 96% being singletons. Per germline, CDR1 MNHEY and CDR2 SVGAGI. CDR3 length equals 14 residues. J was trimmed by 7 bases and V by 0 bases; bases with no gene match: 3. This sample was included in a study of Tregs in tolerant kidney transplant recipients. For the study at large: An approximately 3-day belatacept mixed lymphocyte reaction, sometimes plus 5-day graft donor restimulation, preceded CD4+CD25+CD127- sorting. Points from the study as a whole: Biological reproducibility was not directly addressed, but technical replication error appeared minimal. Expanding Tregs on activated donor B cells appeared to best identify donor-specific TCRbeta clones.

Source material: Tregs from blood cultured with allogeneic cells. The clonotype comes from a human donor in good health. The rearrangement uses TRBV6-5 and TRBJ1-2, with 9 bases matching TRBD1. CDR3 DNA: TGTGCCAGCAGTTACTCCACAGGGGGCGGTGGCTACACCTTC. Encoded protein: CASSYSTGGGGYTF.